Below, 24 T cell receptor beta chains from the same sample are listed, as sequenced in a study of early T cells in non-severe SARS-CoV-2 infection. TCRdb re-called the 5' RACE reads through MiXCR, storing one row per CDR3 protein. The sample consists of tens of thousands of distinct CDR3 sequences, 12% of them appearing once. Specimen: whole blood. The receptors were sampled from an adult who was a healthcare worker with PCR-confirmed SARS-CoV-2 infection or an uninfected control (not recorded which).

This clonotype was seen a handful of times. The chain recombines TRBV6-2 or TRBV6-3 with TRBJ2-5, with TRBD2 as a possible D gene (5 bases). V was clipped by 0 bases and J by 1 base, with 12 bases between them. CDR1 and CDR2 (germline): MNHEY, SVGEGT. This CDR3 has 16 amino acids. The DNA for the CDR3 is TGTGCCAGCAGTTACTCGCTCGGGGAACCCCAAGAGACCCAGTACTTC. It encodes CASSYSLGEPQETQYF.

In this sample, this clonotype turned up a few times. The chain combines TRBV20-1 with TRBJ2-6, with D unresolved. V was cut by 5 bases and J by 1 base, with 12 bases left in between. This CDR3 spans 15 amino acids. Germline lookup yields CDR1 DFQATT and CDR2 SNEGSKA (reference sequence). The CDR3 protein is CSAGSLESGANVLTF. CDR3 nucleotides: TGCAGTGCTGGGTCCCTAGAGTCTGGGGCCAACGTCCTGACTTTC.

This clonotype was detected only a few times. V gene TRBV5-6 combines with J gene TRBJ2-7; 7 bases are shared with TRBD1. This CDR3 is 14 amino acids long. Germline loops: CDR1 SGHDT, CDR2 YYEEEE. Losses at the gene ends were 5 bases for V and 0 bases for J; bases not matched to a gene: 5. The CDR3 bases are TGTGCCAGCAGGTTTGGACAGGCCTCCTACGAGCAGTACTTC. Amino acid sequence: CASRFGQASYEQYF.

The sample holds many counts of this clonotype. V gene TRBV5-1 combines with J gene TRBJ1-2; tentatively, D is TRBD1 (5 bases). Germline assignment: CDR1 SGHRS and CDR2 YFSETQ. The V end lost 3 bases, the J end lost 0 bases, and 12 bases lay between the germline ends. This CDR3 has 15 residues. CDR3 protein: CASSSGTSANYGYTF. For the CDR3, the DNA is TGCGCCAGCAGCTCAGGGACTTCGGCTAACTATGGCTACACCTTC.

The sample holds many counts of this clonotype. V is TRBV6-2 or TRBV6-3 and J is TRBJ2-3, with D perhaps TRBD2 (6 bases). CDR1 and CDR2 (germline): MNHEY, SVGEGT. Trimming pared 6 bases from V and 2 bases from J, leaving 21 bases between. This CDR3 is built from 17 residues. Here the CDR3 reads CASSRGLPKAYTDTQYF. CDR3 in DNA: TGTGCCAGCAGCCGGGGACTTCCCAAGGCCTACACAGATACGCAGTATTTT.

V is TRBV6-2 or TRBV6-3 and J is TRBJ1-5; no definite D call. Looked up from germline, CDR1 is MNHEY and CDR2 is SVGEGT. Trimming stripped 4 bases from V and 0 bases from J, with 10 bases between. The CDR3 is 15 residues long. CDR3 region: CASSSRPNSNQPQHF. CDR3 coding DNA: TGTGCCAGCAGTTCCAGGCCAAATAGCAATCAGCCCCAGCATTTT.

This clonotype occurred a few times. V usage is TRBV7-9 and J usage is TRBJ2-3, with 9 nucleotides matching TRBD1. V lost 4 bases to trimming and J lost 2 bases; unmatched junction nucleotides: 4. The CDR3 loop spans 15 amino acids. The germline V gene encodes CDR1 SEHNR and CDR2 FQNEAQ (reference sequence). The CDR3 DNA is TGTGCCAGCAGCTCGGGACAGGGACCCACAGATACGCAGTATTTT. It yields the protein CASSSGQGPTDTQYF.

This clonotype was counted between two and nine times. In nucleotides, the CDR3 is TGTGCAAGTCGCTTGAAGGGGGGAGAGGGAAACATTCAGTACTTC. It is translated as CASRLKGGEGNIQYF. This sequence joins TRBV12-2 and TRBJ2-4; the table gives TRBD1 as D, unverified against the DNA. TRBV12-2 is flagged as a pseudogene. The CDR3 is made up of 15 amino acids.

This clonotype showed up many times. The rearrangement links TRBV4-1 to TRBJ2-7; 7 nucleotides agree with TRBD1. The length of the CDR3 is 17 residues. Germline assignment: CDR1 MGHRA and CDR2 YSYEKL. Losses at the gene ends were 0 bases for V and 5 bases for J; bases not matched to a gene: 13. DNA for the CDR3: TGCGCCAGCAGCCAAGATTCCGGACAGGCGATACCTCACGAGCAGTACTTC. It codes for CASSQDSGQAIPHEQYF.

The rearrangement uses TRBV20-1 and TRBJ1-4; no clear D. V dropped 2 bases and J dropped 2 bases, with 9 bases sitting between them. Germline CDR1 is DFQATT and CDR2 is SNEGSKA (reference sequence). The CDR3 spans 14 residues. Written as DNA, the CDR3 is TGCAGTGCTAGAAGAGGGAGCACTAATGAAAAACTGTTTTTT. Translation gives CSARRGSTNEKLFF.

The rearrangement joins TRBV6-5 to TRBJ2-3; D uncertain. Deletions cut 2 bases from V and 6 bases from J, with 3 bases between. This CDR3 has 11 residues. In germline, CDR1 is MNHEY, CDR2 SVGAGI. This CDR3 reads CASSYMDTQYF. CDR3 coding DNA: TGTGCCAGCAGTTACATGGATACGCAGTATTTT.

This clonotype was counted many times. J is TRBJ2-7 and V is TRBV7-9, with a possible D match to TRBD2 (5 bases). V was cut by 3 bases and J by 4 bases, with 10 bases left in between. The CDR3 is 13 amino acids. Germline V lookup: CDR1 SEHNR, CDR2 FQNEAQ (reference sequence). The CDR3 nucleotides read TGTGCCAGCAGCTTGAGCGGCGGGTACGAGCAGTACTTC. Its protein product is CASSLSGGYEQYF.

Ten or more counts support this clonotype. The chain combines TRBV6-5 with TRBJ2-7; D tentatively fits TRBD1 or TRBD2 (7 bases each). CDR3 size: 15 residues. Germline V CDR1 and CDR2: MNHEY, SVGAGI. V shed 2 bases and J shed 3 bases, with 14 bases lying between them. CDR3 nucleotide sequence: TGTGCCAGCAGTTACCAGGGGGGGACTGTCTACGAGCAGTACTTC. The encoded protein is CASSYQGGTVYEQYF.

Only a few counts were recorded for this clonotype. The V gene is TRBV20-1, the J gene TRBJ2-3, with 8 bases lining up with TRBD2. Germline V lookup: CDR1 DFQATT, CDR2 SNEGSKA (reference sequence). The CDR3 covers 15 residues. The CDR3 DNA is TGCAGCACTTTGTCGGCGGGGGGACTCACAGATACGCAGTATTTT. Its translation: CSTLSAGGLTDTQYF.

This clonotype was counted ten times or more. The rearrangement links TRBV28 to TRBJ2-7; no reliable D call. CDR1 and CDR2 from the germline V gene are MDHEN and SYDVKM. The CDR3 has 14 amino acids. V lost 6 bases and J 3 bases, leaving 15 bases between the germline ends. The CDR3 sequence is CASSLTDQYYEQYF. The CDR3 nucleotides read TGTGCCAGCAGCCTGACTGACCAATACTACGAGCAGTACTTC.

This clonotype was counted only a few times. This rearrangement joins TRBV18 to TRBJ2-3, with D maybe TRBD1 (6 bases). The CDR3 contains 15 residues. Trimming shortened V by 3 bases and J by 3 bases, and 13 bases separated the two germline ends. CDR1 KGHSH and CDR2 LQKENI come from the germline V gene. The CDR3 is CASSPRTERTDTQYF. CDR3 in DNA: TGTGCCAGCTCACCGCGGACAGAGAGAACAGATACGCAGTATTTT.

Here the CDR3 DNA reads TGTGCCAGCTCACCGGGGGATACGCAGTATTTT. Protein product: CASSPGDTQYF. The V gene is TRBV18, the J gene TRBJ2-3; no clear D gene. Germline V gene lookup returns CDR1 KGHSH and CDR2 LQKENI. V was pared by 3 bases and J by 6 bases, with 4 bases between. This CDR3 contains 11 residues.

The V and J genes are TRBV11-2 and TRBJ1-3; D unresolved. The CDR3 loop spans 13 amino acids. Germline-derived CDR1 and CDR2 are SGHAT and FQNNGV. Trimming stripped 4 bases from V and 2 bases from J, with 6 bases between. The CDR3 region is CASSSEPGNTIYF. CDR3 bases: TGTGCCAGCAGCTCTGAACCTGGAAACACCATATATTTT.

This clonotype was detected only a few times. This sequence joins TRBV7-3 and TRBJ1-6, with 9 nucleotides matching TRBD1. V lost 5 bases and J lost 8; bases outside the gene matches: 4. This CDR3 has 14 amino acids. The germline CDR1 and CDR2 sequences are SGHTA and FQGTGA. This chain's CDR3 is CASSLQGADSPLHF. The CDR3 DNA is TGTGCCAGCAGCCTACAGGGGGCCGATTCACCCCTCCACTTT. The full variable domain, its missing parts supplied by reference TRBV7-3 and TRBJ1-6, is GAGVSQTPSNKVTEKGKYVELRCDPISGHTALYWYRQSLGQGPEFLIYFQGTGAADDSGLPNDRFFAVRPEGSVSTLKIQRTERGDSAVYLCASSLQGADSPLHFGNGTRLTVT.

This chain connects TRBV7-9 to TRBJ1-5, with TRBD1 matching over 7 bases. There are 12 residues in the CDR3. Germline CDR1 and CDR2: SEHNR and FQNEAQ (reference sequence). The V gene end was trimmed by 8 bases and the J gene end by 4 bases; junction bases not matched to a gene: 2. CDR3 nucleotide sequence: TGTGCCAGCGGGACAGAAAATCAGCCCCAGCATTTT. Translation gives CASGTENQPQHF. The full variable domain, rest sourced from reference TRBV7-9 and TRBJ1-5, is DTGVSQNPRHKITKRGQNVTFRCDPISEHNRLYWYRQTLGQGPEFLTYFQNEAQLEKSRLLSDRFSAERPKGSFSTLEIQRTEQGDSAMYLCASGTENQPQHFGDGTRLSIL.

The V gene is TRBV12-3 or TRBV12-4, the J gene TRBJ2-1, with TRBD1 as a possible D gene (6 bases). This CDR3 contains 12 residues. V lost 8 bases and J lost 8, with 13 bases in between. The CDR3 spells CASGVGGDEQFF. The CDR3, as DNA: TGTGCCAGCGGTGTTGGGGGCGATGAGCAGTTCTTC.

V usage is TRBV7-2 and J usage is TRBJ2-5; TRBD2 is a possible D gene (5 bases). From germline, CDR1 is SGHTA and CDR2 FQGNSA. V dropped 7 bases and J dropped 1 base, with 13 bases sitting between them. This CDR3 has 14 residues. The chain's CDR3 is CASTRSGIQETQYF. The CDR3 nucleotides read TGTGCCAGCACAAGGTCGGGGATCCAAGAGACCCAGTACTTC. Looking up the rest from reference TRBV7-2 and TRBJ2-5 gives the full variable domain: GAGVSQSPSNKVTEKGKDVELRCDPISGHTALYWYRQSLGQGLEFLIYFQGNSAPDKSGLPSDRFSAERTGGSVSTLTIQRTQQEDSAVYLCASTRSGIQETQYFGPGTRLLVL.

This clonotype has a count of ten or more. This chain links TRBV27 with TRBJ2-7; D gene unclear. There are 13 residues in the CDR3. The ends were cut back, 5 bases at V and 6 bases at J, with 14 bases in the middle. CDR1 and CDR2 from the germline V gene are MNHEY and SMNVEV (reference sequence). The CDR3 coding sequence is TGTGCCAGCAGTAAGGGCTCGAGCCCCGAGCAGTACTTC. This codes for CASSKGSSPEQYF.

Only a few counts were recorded for this clonotype. The chain carries TRBV5-4 and TRBJ2-1; 13 bases are a match to TRBD2. Per germline, CDR1 SGHNT and CDR2 YYREEE (reference sequence). This CDR3 contains 18 residues. V lost 4 bases to trimming and J lost 0 bases; unmatched junction nucleotides: 7. The CDR3 is CASSRGLAGLASYNEQFF. The DNA for the CDR3 is TGTGCCAGCAGCCGGGGACTAGCGGGGCTTGCCTCCTACAATGAGCAGTTCTTC.